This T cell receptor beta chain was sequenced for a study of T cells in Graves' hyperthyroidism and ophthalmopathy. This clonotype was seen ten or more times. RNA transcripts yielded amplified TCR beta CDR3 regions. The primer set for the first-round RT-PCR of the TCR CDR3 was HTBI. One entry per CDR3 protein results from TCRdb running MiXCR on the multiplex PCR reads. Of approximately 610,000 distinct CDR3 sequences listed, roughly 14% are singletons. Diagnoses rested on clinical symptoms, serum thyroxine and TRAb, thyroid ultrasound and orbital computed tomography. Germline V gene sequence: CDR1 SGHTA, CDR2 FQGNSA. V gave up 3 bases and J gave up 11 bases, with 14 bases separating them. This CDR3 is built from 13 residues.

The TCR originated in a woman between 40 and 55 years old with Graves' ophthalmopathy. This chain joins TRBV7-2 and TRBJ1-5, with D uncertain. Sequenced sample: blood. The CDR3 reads CASSFDPAGTQHF. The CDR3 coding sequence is TGTGCCAGCAGCTTCGATCCGGCTGGGACCCAGCATTTT.